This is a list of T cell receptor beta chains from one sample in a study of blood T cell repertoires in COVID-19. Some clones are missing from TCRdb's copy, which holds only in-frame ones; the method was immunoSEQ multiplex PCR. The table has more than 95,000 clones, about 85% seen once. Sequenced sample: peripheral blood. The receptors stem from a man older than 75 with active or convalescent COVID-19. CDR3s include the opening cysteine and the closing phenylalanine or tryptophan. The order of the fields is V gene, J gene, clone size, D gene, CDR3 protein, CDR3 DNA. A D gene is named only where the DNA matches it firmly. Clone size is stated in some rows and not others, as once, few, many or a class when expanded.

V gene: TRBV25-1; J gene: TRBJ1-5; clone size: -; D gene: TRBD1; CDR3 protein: CASSGTTGADQPQHF; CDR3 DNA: TGTGCCAGCAGTGGCACTACAGGGGCGGATCAGCCCCAGCATTTT
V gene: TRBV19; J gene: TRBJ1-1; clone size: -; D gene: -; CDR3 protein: CASSISTGLEAFF; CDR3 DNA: TGTGCCAGTAGTATATCTACGGGTCTTGAAGCTTTCTTT
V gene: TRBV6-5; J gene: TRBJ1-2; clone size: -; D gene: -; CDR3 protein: CASSPSGGTGYTF; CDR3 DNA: TGTGCCAGCAGTCCCTCGGGGGGGACTGGCTACACCTTC
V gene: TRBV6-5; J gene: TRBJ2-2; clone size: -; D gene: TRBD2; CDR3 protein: CASSFTLAGVTGELFF; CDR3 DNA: TGTGCCAGCAGTTTCACGCTAGCGGGGGTCACCGGGGAGCTGTTTTTT
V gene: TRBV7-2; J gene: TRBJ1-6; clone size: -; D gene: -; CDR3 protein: CASSLDFRARGDSPLHF; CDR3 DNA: -
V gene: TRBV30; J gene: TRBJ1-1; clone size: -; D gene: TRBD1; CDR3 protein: CAWSVPVRGPDTEAFF; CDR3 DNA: TGTGCCTGGAGTGTACCAGTAAGGGGGCCGGACACTGAAGCTTTCTTT
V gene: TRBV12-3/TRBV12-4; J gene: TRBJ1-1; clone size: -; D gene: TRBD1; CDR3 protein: CASRPPGQGLAFF; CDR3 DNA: TGTGCCAGCAGACCTCCGGGACAGGGGTTAGCTTTCTTT
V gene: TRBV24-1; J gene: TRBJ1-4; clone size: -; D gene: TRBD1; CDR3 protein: CATSDLGTDRGEKLFF; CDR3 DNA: TGTGCCACCAGTGATTTGGGGACAGATAGAGGTGAAAAACTGTTTTTT
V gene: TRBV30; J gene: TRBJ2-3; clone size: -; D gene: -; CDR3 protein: CAWSVVAGYTDTQYF; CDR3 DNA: TGTGCCTGGAGTGTAGTGGCGGGTTACACAGATACGCAGTATTTT
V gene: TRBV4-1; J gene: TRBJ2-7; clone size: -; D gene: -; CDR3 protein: CASSQTGRAGQYF; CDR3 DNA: TGCGCCAGCAGCCAGACAGGTCGAGCCGGGCAGTACTTC
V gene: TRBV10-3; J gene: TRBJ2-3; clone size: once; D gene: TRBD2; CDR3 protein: CAISAQTSGSTDTQYF; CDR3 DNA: TGTGCCATCAGTGCCCAGACCAGCGGGAGTACAGATACGCAGTATTTT
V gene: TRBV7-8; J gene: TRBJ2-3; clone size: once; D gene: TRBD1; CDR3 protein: CASSKQAGGGLAYSTDTQYF; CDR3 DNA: TGTGCCAGCAGCAAGCAGGCAGGGGGCGGGTTAGCGTACAGCACAGATACGCAGTATTTT
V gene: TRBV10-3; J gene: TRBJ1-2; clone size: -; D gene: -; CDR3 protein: CATTTDSYGYTF; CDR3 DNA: TGTGCCACAACGACAGACTCCTATGGCTACACCTTC